The rows below give T cell receptor beta chains drawn from one sample of a study of cytomegalovirus exposure and HLA in healthy donors. Sequencing used immunoSEQ multiplex PCR; TCRdb keeps in-frame clones, though not all of them. The sample yields roughly 86,000 clones, about 75% seen once. The sequencing sample was made of PBMCs. The source is a female donor in good health and CMV-seronegative. Each CDR3 is given without its conserved first and last residue. Each record gives: J gene, CDR3 length, V gene, clone size, CDR3 protein. The listing skips clone size in some rows; elsewhere it reads once, few, many or a size class.

j_gene: TRBJ1-2
len: 13
v_gene: TRBV7-9
abundance: .
CDR3aa: ASSSQPGLDYGYT

j_gene: TRBJ1-1
len: 11
v_gene: TRBV27
abundance: .
CDR3aa: ASRPTVNTEAF

j_gene: TRBJ1-3
len: 14
v_gene: TRBV5-1
abundance: .
CDR3aa: ASSFLPGQGRNTIY

j_gene: TRBJ2-3
len: 11
v_gene: TRBV5-4
abundance: few
CDR3aa: ASSSPLSDTQY

j_gene: TRBJ1-2
len: 10
v_gene: TRBV7-2
abundance: .
CDR3aa: ASRAGGGGYT

j_gene: TRBJ2-5
len: 12
v_gene: TRBV7-2
abundance: .
CDR3aa: ASSFTSGRETQY

j_gene: TRBJ2-7
len: 12
v_gene: TRBV27
abundance: .
CDR3aa: ASSPRGAGGEQY

j_gene: TRBJ1-1
len: 12
v_gene: TRBV10-3
abundance: .
CDR3aa: AISEGGGNTEAF

j_gene: TRBJ2-7
len: 12
v_gene: TRBV6-6
abundance: few
CDR3aa: ASSYRQLDYEQY

j_gene: TRBJ2-3
len: 12
v_gene: TRBV7-2
abundance: .
CDR3aa: ASSLSSGTDTQY

j_gene: TRBJ1-1
len: 16
v_gene: TRBV7-2
abundance: .
CDR3aa: ASSIRGTAYTQDTEAF

j_gene: TRBJ1-3
len: 11
v_gene: TRBV19
abundance: once
CDR3aa: ASSPGHGDTIY

j_gene: TRBJ2-1
len: 11
v_gene: TRBV11-3
abundance: once
CDR3aa: ASSLDSYNEQF

j_gene: TRBJ2-5
len: 13
v_gene: TRBV5-5
abundance: .
CDR3aa: ASRRTGGEIETQY

j_gene: TRBJ1-5
len: 13
v_gene: TRBV4-2
abundance: few
CDR3aa: ASRRDRESNQPQH

j_gene: TRBJ2-2
len: 14
v_gene: TRBV9
abundance: .
CDR3aa: ASSVGASGGSGELF

j_gene: TRBJ2-7
len: 14
v_gene: TRBV10-3
abundance: .
CDR3aa: AISRPGGGPAYEQY

j_gene: TRBJ2-6
len: 13
v_gene: TRBV19
abundance: .
CDR3aa: ASFAGYSGANVLT

j_gene: TRBJ2-2
len: 15
v_gene: TRBV9
abundance: .
CDR3aa: ASSPELLVGNTGELF

j_gene: TRBJ2-3
len: 10
v_gene: TRBV2
abundance: once
CDR3aa: ASNGLADTQY

j_gene: TRBJ2-1
len: 10
v_gene: TRBV19
abundance: .
CDR3aa: ASSIEGAGQF

j_gene: TRBJ2-7
len: 11
v_gene: TRBV19
abundance: .
CDR3aa: ATTDRGRSEQY

j_gene: TRBJ2-2
len: 12
v_gene: TRBV5-4
abundance: .
CDR3aa: ASSLPAGAGELF

j_gene: TRBJ1-6
len: 13
v_gene: TRBV6-5
abundance: .
CDR3aa: ASSYAGNYNSPLH

j_gene: TRBJ2-1
len: 14
v_gene: TRBV5-1
abundance: .
CDR3aa: ASSLAGTSGSNEQF

j_gene: TRBJ1-2
len: 9
v_gene: TRBV6-5
abundance: few
CDR3aa: ASRQGEGYT

j_gene: TRBJ2-7
len: 9
v_gene: TRBV28
abundance: .
CDR3aa: ASSSISEQY

j_gene: TRBJ1-6
len: 14
v_gene: TRBV4-3
abundance: .
CDR3aa: ASSQDRGGPASPLH

j_gene: TRBJ2-7
len: 14
v_gene: TRBV7-9
abundance: .
CDR3aa: ASSLSQTANSYEQY

j_gene: TRBJ2-7
len: 12
v_gene: TRBV11-2
abundance: .
CDR3aa: ASKAGRASYEQY

j_gene: TRBJ2-3
len: 10
v_gene: TRBV18
abundance: .
CDR3aa: ASSPYVDTQY

j_gene: TRBJ2-5
len: 12
v_gene: TRBV2
abundance: .
CDR3aa: ASSGTGVQETQY

j_gene: TRBJ1-3
len: 14
v_gene: TRBV2
abundance: .
CDR3aa: ASSEERQEIGNTIY

j_gene: TRBJ1-2
len: 10
v_gene: TRBV28
abundance: .
CDR3aa: ASSPPSYGYT

j_gene: TRBJ1-5
len: 11
v_gene: TRBV30
abundance: .
CDR3aa: AWSQEGNQPQH

j_gene: TRBJ2-1
len: 13
v_gene: TRBV29-1
abundance: .
CDR3aa: SVETWDRANNEQF

j_gene: TRBJ1-3
len: 13
v_gene: TRBV7-2
abundance: .
CDR3aa: ASSAGDSPGNTIY

j_gene: TRBJ1-5
len: 12
v_gene: TRBV28
abundance: .
CDR3aa: ASRSDRPLQPQH

j_gene: TRBJ1-1
len: 14
v_gene: TRBV6-6
abundance: .
CDR3aa: ASSKPALGRGAEAF

j_gene: TRBJ2-3
len: 12
v_gene: TRBV27
abundance: .
CDR3aa: ASSLSLSTDTQY

j_gene: TRBJ1-4
len: 12
v_gene: TRBV7-9
abundance: .
CDR3aa: ASSTGTGGEKLF

j_gene: TRBJ2-6
len: 14
v_gene: TRBV19
abundance: few
CDR3aa: ASSGTVRSGANVLT

j_gene: TRBJ1-5
len: 11
v_gene: TRBV4-1
abundance: few
CDR3aa: ASSPQGNQPQH

j_gene: TRBJ2-3
len: 14
v_gene: TRBV7-9
abundance: .
CDR3aa: ASSPRTGPSTDTQY

j_gene: TRBJ2-3
len: 12
v_gene: TRBV19
abundance: .
CDR3aa: ASKPGLARGTQY

j_gene: TRBJ2-7
len: 16
v_gene: TRBV15
abundance: .
CDR3aa: ASSREVGASGFSYEQY

j_gene: TRBJ2-2
len: 12
v_gene: TRBV30
abundance: .
CDR3aa: AWSSGAPGGELF

j_gene: .
len: 14
v_gene: TRBV15
abundance: few
CDR3aa: ATSRDKAFSSYEQY

j_gene: TRBJ1-2
len: 13
v_gene: TRBV6-1
abundance: .
CDR3aa: ASSPQGALGYGYT

j_gene: TRBJ2-7
len: 12
v_gene: TRBV5-4
abundance: .
CDR3aa: ASSLGDTPYEQY

j_gene: TRBJ2-7
len: 14
v_gene: TRBV28
abundance: .
CDR3aa: ASSLLSIPGVHEQY

j_gene: TRBJ2-1
len: 13
v_gene: TRBV7-5
abundance: .
CDR3aa: ARRPGGPRYDEQF

j_gene: TRBJ1-1
len: 15
v_gene: TRBV7-2
abundance: .
CDR3aa: ASSPRRGRGLNTEAF

j_gene: TRBJ1-6
len: 10
v_gene: TRBV27
abundance: .
CDR3aa: ASSFRNSPLH